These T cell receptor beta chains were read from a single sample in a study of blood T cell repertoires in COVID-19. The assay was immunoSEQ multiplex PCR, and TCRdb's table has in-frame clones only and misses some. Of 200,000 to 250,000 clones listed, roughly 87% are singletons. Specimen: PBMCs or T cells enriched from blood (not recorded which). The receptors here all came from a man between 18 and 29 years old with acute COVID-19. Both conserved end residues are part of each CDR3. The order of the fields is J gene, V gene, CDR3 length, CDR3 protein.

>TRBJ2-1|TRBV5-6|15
CASSQDRIVYNEQFF
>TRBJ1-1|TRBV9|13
CASSGPLGAEAFF
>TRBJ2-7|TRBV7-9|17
CASSYAVGGHHSYEQYF
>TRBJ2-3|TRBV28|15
CASSFGGRTPDTQYF
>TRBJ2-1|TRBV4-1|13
CASSPTEYNEQFF
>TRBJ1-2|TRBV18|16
CASSPLTGVGDYGYTF
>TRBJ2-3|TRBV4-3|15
CASSQEREGRNTQYF
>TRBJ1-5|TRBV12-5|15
CASGIETGARQPQHF
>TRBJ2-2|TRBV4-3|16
CASSQTLGHNTGELFF
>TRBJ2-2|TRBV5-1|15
CASRAGSSGSGELFF
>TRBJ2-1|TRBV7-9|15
CASSHREGRYNEQFF
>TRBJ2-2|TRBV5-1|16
CASSLARETYTGELFF
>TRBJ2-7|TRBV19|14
CASSIDSRSYEQYF
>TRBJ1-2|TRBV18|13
CASSPNRVRGYTF
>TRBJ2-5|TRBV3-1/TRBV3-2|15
CASSQDPRDQETQYF
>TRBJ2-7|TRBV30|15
CAWSVGLARTNEQYF
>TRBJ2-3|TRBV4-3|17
CASSRALAGGRTDTQYF
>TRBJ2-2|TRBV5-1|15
CASGGQGRNTGELFF
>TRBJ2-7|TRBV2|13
CASRRYGLYEQYF
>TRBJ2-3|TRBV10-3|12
CAISEPLDTQYF
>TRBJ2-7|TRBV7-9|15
CASSLRDRPIYEQYF
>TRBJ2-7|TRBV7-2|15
CASSLGTGETYEQYF
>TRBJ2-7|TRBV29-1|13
CSVESQGAYEQYF
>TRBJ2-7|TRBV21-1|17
CASSKAATSGPSYEQYF
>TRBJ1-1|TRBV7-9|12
CASSAGQIEAFF
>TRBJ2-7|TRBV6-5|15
CASSYSPLGTDEQYF
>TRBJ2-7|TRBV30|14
CAWRKSGSGWEQYF
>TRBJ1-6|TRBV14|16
CASSPKGGAHRSPLHF
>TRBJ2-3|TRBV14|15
CASSLGGQGTDTQYF
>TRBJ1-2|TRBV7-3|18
CASTHLIPYRGSWDGYTF
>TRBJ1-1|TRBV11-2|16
CASSFTGGAGSTEAFF
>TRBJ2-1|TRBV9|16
CASSVGPGGAYNEQFF
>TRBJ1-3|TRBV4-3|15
CASSQDWGLENTIYF
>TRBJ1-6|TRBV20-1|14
CSASGGGYNSPLHF
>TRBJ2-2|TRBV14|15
CASSQRSASTGELFF
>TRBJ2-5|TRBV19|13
CASRQGFGETQYF
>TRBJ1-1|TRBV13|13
CASSVPGNTEAFF
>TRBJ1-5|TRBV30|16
CAWSVQIVQGNQPQHF
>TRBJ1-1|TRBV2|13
CASSSYQNTEAFF
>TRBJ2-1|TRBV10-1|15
CASSDGTGANNEQFF
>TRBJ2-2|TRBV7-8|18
CASSLAMTSGRALGELFF
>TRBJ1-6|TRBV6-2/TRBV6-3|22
CASSPNHPRHKQVQRDNSPLHF
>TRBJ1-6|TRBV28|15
CASSEQEGYNSPLHF
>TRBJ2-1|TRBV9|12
CASSVGSGGLFF
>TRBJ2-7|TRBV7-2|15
CASSLGGQGAYEQYF
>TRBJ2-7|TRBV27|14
CASRRRAGYYEQYF
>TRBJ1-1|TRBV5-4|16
CASSSGGAVRNTEAFF
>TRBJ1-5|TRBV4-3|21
CASSQDPSPGQANYSNQPQHF
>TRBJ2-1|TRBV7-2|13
CASSLELAHEQFF
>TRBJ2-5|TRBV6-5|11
CASTLQETQYF
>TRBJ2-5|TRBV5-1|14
CASSLIHRGETQYF